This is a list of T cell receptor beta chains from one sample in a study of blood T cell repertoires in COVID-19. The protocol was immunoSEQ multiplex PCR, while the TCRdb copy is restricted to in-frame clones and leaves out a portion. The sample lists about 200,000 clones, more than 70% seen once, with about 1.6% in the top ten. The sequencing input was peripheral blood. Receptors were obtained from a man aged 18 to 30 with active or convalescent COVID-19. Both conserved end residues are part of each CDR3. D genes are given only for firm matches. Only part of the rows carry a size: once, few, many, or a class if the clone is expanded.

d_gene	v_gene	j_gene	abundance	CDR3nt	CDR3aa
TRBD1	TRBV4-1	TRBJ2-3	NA	TGCGCCAGCAGCCAACCCATACAGGGGGCCAGCACAGATACGCAGTATTTT	CASSQPIQGASTDTQYF
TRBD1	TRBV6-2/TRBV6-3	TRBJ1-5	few	TGTGCCAGCAGTTTATCAGGGGGTGTCAATCAGCCCCAGCATTTT	CASSLSGGVNQPQHF
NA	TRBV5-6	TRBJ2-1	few	TGTGCCAGCAGCTTGCCTAGTCTCTTTACCTACAATGAGCAGTTCTTC	CASSLPSLFTYNEQFF
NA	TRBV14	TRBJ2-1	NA	TGTGCCAGCAGCCAAGATGTGGGCAGAGGGTTGAGGGATGAGCAGTTCTTC	CASSQDVGRGLRDEQFF
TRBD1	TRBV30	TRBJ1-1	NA	TGTGCCTGGAGTCGGGACAGCCTAAACACTGAAGCTTTCTTT	CAWSRDSLNTEAFF
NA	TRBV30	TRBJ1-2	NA	TGTGCCTGGAGTGGCGGCCCTTACCATGGCTACACCTTC	CAWSGGPYHGYTF
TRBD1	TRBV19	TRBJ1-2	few	TGTGCCAGTAGTATCCAACCCGGGACAGGGTTCAGTGGCTACACCTTC	CASSIQPGTGFSGYTF
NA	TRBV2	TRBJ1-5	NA	TGTGCCAGCAGTGAATCAGGGGCTCGCAATCAGCCCCAGCATTTT	CASSESGARNQPQHF
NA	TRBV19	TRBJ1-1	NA	TGTGCCAGTTTCGACGGATGGGGACTGAGGAACACTGAAGCTTTCTTT	CASFDGWGLRNTEAFF
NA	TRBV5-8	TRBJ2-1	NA	TGTGCCAGCAGCTTGGCGCGGCTGACCAGCTCCTACAATGAGCAGTTCTTC	CASSLARLTSSYNEQFF
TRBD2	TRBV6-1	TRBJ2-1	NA	TGTGCCAGCAGTGCGGAGGGACTAGCGGCTGTGGATGAGCAGTTCTTC	CASSAEGLAAVDEQFF
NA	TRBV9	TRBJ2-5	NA	TGTGCCAGCAGCGTACAGGGGTTGGGACCCGAAGAGACCCAGTACTTC	CASSVQGLGPEETQYF
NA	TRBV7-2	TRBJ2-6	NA	TGTGCCAGCAGCTGGGGACATGTCTCTGGGGCCAACGTCCTGACTTTC	CASSWGHVSGANVLTF
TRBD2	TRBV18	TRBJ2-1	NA	TGTGCCAGCTCACCGGAAATAGCGGGGGCAATGTACAATGAGCAGTTCTTC	CASSPEIAGAMYNEQFF
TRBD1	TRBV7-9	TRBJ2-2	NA	TGTGCCAGCAGCCCACAGGGGAAGGGGGAGCTGTTTTTT	CASSPQGKGELFF
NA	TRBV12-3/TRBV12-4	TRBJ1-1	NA	TGTGCCAGCAGTTCCCAGGTGGGCACTGAAGCTTTCTTT	CASSSQVGTEAFF
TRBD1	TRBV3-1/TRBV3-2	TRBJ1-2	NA	TGTGCCAGCAGCCAACGGGACAGGGCAGGGTATGGCTACACCTTC	CASSQRDRAGYGYTF
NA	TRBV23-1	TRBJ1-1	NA	TGCGCCAGCAGTCAATCGGGCAGGCAGTTCACTGAAGCTTTCTTT	CASSQSGRQFTEAFF
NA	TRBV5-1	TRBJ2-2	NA	TGCGCCAGCAGCTTGGATGGGGAGTCTTCTTTCCGGGAGCTGTTTTTT	CASSLDGESSFRELFF
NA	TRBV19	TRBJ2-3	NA	TGTGCCAGTAGTACCCAAGGACAGAGCACAGATACGCAGTATTTT	CASSTQGQSTDTQYF
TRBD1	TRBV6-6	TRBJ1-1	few	TGTGCCGGCAGAAAGGGACAGGGTATTTTTGAAGCTTTCTTT	CAGRKGQGIFEAFF
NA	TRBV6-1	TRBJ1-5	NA	TGTGCCAGCAGCCTAGAAGGGGTTCAGCCCCAGCATTTT	CASSLEGVQPQHF
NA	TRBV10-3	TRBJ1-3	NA	TGTGCCATCAGACCGGACAGCTCTGGAAACACCATATATTTT	CAIRPDSSGNTIYF
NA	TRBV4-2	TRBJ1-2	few	TGTGCCAGCAGCCGAGAGACAGCTAACTATGGCTACACCTTC	CASSRETANYGYTF
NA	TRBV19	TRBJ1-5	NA	TGTGCCAGTAGTACCGGGGAGCAGCCCCAGCATTTT	CASSTGEQPQHF
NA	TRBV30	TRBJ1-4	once	TGTGCCTGGAGTGTACCTCGCCTCGGGGGGGAAAAACTGTTTTTT	CAWSVPRLGGEKLFF
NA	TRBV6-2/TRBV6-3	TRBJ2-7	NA	TGTGCCAGCAGTTACGTATACGGGAGAGGCTCCTACGAGCAGTACTTC	CASSYVYGRGSYEQYF